The TCR beta chain under discussion was sequenced for a study of PD-1 blockade in classical Hodgkin lymphoma. Findings and limits, study-wide: Relapsed/refractory patients reportedly had the lowest baseline TCR diversity, below newly diagnosed patients, who were below healthy donors.

The time point was: cycle 4 day 1 (C4D1), after five to seven weeks of nivolumab. With no exception, relapse followed autologous stem cell transplantation in all patients, and brentuximab vedotin exposure varied. Out of thawed PBMCs, magnetic negative selection purified CD4+ T cells. Germline V gene data show CDR1 as SGHVS and CDR2 as FNYEAQ. V was trimmed by 5 bases and J by 3 bases, leaving 17 bases between them. CDR3 length equals 15 residues. Sequenced by immunoSEQ multiplex PCR; TCRdb stores in-frame clones only, minus some. The sample has 25,000 to 30,000 clones; approximately 79% are singletons. With respect to this clone: Its antigen is currently unknown.

The input for sequencing was CD4+ T cells from blood, taken before the fourth cycle of nivolumab. V gene TRBV7-6 combines with J gene TRBJ2-7; tentative D call: TRBD1 (6 bases). This receptor was identified in a human donor with classical Hodgkin lymphoma. Here the CDR3 reads CASSNYRVPSYEQYF. The CDR3 region has the DNA TGTGCCAGCAGCAACTACAGGGTCCCGAGCTACGAGCAGTACTTC. Based on the CDR3 plus reference TRBV7-6 and TRBJ2-7, the full variable domain is GAGVSQSPRYKVTKRGQDVALRCDPISGHVSLYWYRQALGQGPEFLTYFNYEAQQDKSGLPNDRFSAERPEGSISTLTIQRTEQRDSAMYRCASSNYRVPSYEQYFGPGTRLTVT.